This T cell receptor beta chain was sequenced for a study of T cells after yellow fever vaccination. The overall study: Low-cell-number fractions underwent preparation using SMART-Seq v4 Ultra Low Input.

Points on this clonotype: Its target is unknown.

5'RACE template switching generated TCR cDNA, adding a universal primer site and UMIs. TCRdb reanalysed the 5' RACE reads using MiXCR and keeps one entry per CDR3 protein. The sample contains about 550,000 distinct CDR3 sequences, 19% of which appear only once. V lost 0 bases to trimming and J lost 6 bases, with 15 bases between them. The CDR3 consists of 16 residues. CDR1 is LGHNA and CDR2 is YSLEER in the germline V gene. Study-wide results and limits: Most primary-vaccination clones recurred post-booster (just under 98% CD4, over 70% CD8).

The genes are TRBV4-3 and TRBJ1-5; D is possibly TRBD1 (5 bases). The sample was PBMCs, taken 15 days after the yellow fever booster vaccination. This TCR was recovered from a young man who received the YFV17D yellow fever vaccine. In DNA form, the CDR3 reads TGCGCCAGCAGCCAAGACGTTCTACGGGGGGGTCAGCCCCAGCATTTT. Its protein product is CASSQDVLRGGQPQHF.